This T cell receptor (beta chain) derives from a study of beta chain features in type 1 diabetes. A single heparinised blood sample, averaging roughly 110 mL, was obtained per donor. This clone was picked up a small number of times. Its specificity is not known. The study's findings and limits: In patients and controls equally, PCR might favor templates that are shorter. Significant though moderate, a shortening of TCRB CDR3s appeared in all four CD4+ subsets of Type 1 diabetes patients.

V gave up 1 base and J gave up 4 bases, with 13 bases separating them. Germline loops: CDR1 SGHNT, CDR2 YYREEE (reference sequence). The CDR3 extends over 15 amino acids. All of the isolated RNA was reverse transcribed, so expressed TCRB transcripts were sequenced. Profiled with immunoSEQ multiplex PCR; TCRdb holds only in-frame clones, not every one. The sample lists over 200,000 clones; roughly a tenth were seen once. Sequencing used naive CD4+ T cells from blood. The chain couples TRBV5-4 to TRBJ2-3, with D possibly matching TRBD2 (7 bases). This clonotype was sampled from a man aged 30 to 39 with type 1 diabetes. The CDR3: CASSLNGGRSDTQYF. The CDR3 bases are TGTGCCAGCAGCTTGAACGGGGGGCGATCAGATACGCAGTATTTT.